One TCR beta chain is described in this entry. The germline V gene has CDR1 ENHRY and CDR2 SYGVKD. The CDR3 covers 15 residues. After removal of 2 bases from V and 3 bases from J, the junction contained 3 bases not matched to a gene. The source of the sample is a study of blood T cells in healthy people across ages. PCR was performed a second time for about 7 to 11 cycles using a sample-barcoded 5' primer and a J-beta primer mix. TCRdb redid the calling of the 5' RACE reads with MiXCR, one entry per CDR3 protein. The sample consists of some 940,000 distinct CDR3 sequences, 25% to 35% of them appearing once. A further study also used this sample, focusing on T cells of mothers and their children.

The origin of this receptor is a woman between 40 and 50 years old in good health. Sequenced sample: blood. The V call is TRBV10-3, the J call TRBJ2-7, with 11 bases aligning to TRBD2. Here the CDR3 reads CAISETSGGIYEQYF. CDR3 nucleotides: TGTGCCATCAGTGAGACTAGCGGGGGAATCTACGAGCAGTACTTC.